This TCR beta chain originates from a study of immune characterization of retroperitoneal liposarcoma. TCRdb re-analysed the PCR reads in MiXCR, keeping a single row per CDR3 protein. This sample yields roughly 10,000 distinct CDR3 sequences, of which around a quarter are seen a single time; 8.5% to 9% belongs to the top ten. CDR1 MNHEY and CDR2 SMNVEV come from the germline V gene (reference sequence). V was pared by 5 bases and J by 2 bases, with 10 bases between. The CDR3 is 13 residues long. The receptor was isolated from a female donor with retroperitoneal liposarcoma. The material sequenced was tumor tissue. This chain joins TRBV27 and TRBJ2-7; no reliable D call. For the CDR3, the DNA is TGTGCCAGCAGTAACGGGCCAACCTACGAGCAGTACTTC. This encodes CASSNGPTYEQYF.